This entry lists 21 T cell receptor beta chains sequenced from one sample in a study of T cell responses to AZD1222 COVID-19 vaccine. Clones were read by immunoSEQ multiplex PCR, and TCRdb kept only the in-frame ones, dropping some. The sample comprises approximately 180,000 clones, 85% to 95% of which are singletons, and under 1.1% rests with the top ten. The sequenced sample was peripheral blood, obtained 28 days after the second dose of the MenACWY control vaccine. These receptors all stem from an adult who received the MenACWY meningococcal vaccine as a control.

The chain has TRBV19 and TRBJ1-5; D uncertain. The CDR3 consists of 13 residues. Germline values: CDR1 LNHDA, CDR2 SQIVND (reference sequence). Trimming pared 6 bases from V and 7 bases from J, leaving 13 bases between. The CDR3: CASSPPGRQPQHF. The CDR3 DNA reads as TGTGCCAGTAGCCCCCCCGGGAGACAGCCCCAGCATTTT.

The table lists this clone with a count of one. The chain is built from TRBV20-1 and TRBJ1-1; D unresolved. Germline CDR1 is DFQATT and CDR2 is SNEGSKA (reference sequence). The CDR3 has 10 residues. CDR3 DNA: TGCAGACCTTCGGGTACTGAAGCTTTCTTT. It encodes CRPSGTEAFF.

A word on this clone: At one boundary the junction diverges from the germline segment, which might be a read error. The chain joins TRBV30 to TRBJ1-6; D remains ambiguous. CDR1 is GTSNPN and CDR2 is SVGIG in the germline V gene (reference sequence). This CDR3 is 16 amino acids long. Written as DNA, the CDR3 is TGCAGCGCCACCTCGCCCTCGAGCTCCTATAATTCACCCCTCCACTTT. This sequence encodes CSATSPSSSYNSPLHF.

This chain joins TRBV6-5 and TRBJ2-1; D ambiguous. Germline CDR1 reads MNHEY; CDR2 reads SVGAGI. The CDR3 runs to 11 residues. The V end was cut by 4 bases, the J end by 9 bases, with 7 bases between. The CDR3 nucleotides read TGTGCCAGCAGTTCTCAGAGTGAGCAGTTCTTC. Amino acids: CASSSQSEQFF.

V gene TRBV29-1 combines with J gene TRBJ2-7; D is perhaps TRBD1 (6 bases). V gave up 4 bases and J gave up 2 bases, with 12 bases separating them. The CDR3 length is 13 residues. Germline V gene lookup returns CDR1 SQVTM and CDR2 ANQGSEA. CDR3 region: CSVAGTMTYEQYF. CDR3 bases: TGCAGCGTTGCCGGGACAATGACCTACGAGCAGTACTTC.

The chain links TRBV12-3 or TRBV12-4 to TRBJ2-2; a weak D match, TRBD1 (5 bases). Trimming took off 6 bases at V and 6 bases at J, with 11 bases between the two ends. The CDR3 sequence is 13 residues long. In DNA, the CDR3 is TGTGCCAGCAGCCTCGACAGAGCCGGGGAGCTGTTTTTT. This translates into CASSLDRAGELFF.

A remark on this clone: Other DNA sequences in the same sample also yield this CDR3. J is TRBJ2-7 and V is TRBV5-4; TRBD2 aligns across 7 bases. The length of the CDR3 is 14 residues. The ends lost 0 bases at V and 3 bases at J; junction bases unmatched: 3. From germline, CDR1 is SGHNT and CDR2 YYREEE (reference sequence). The CDR3 DNA reads TGTGCCAGCAGCTTGGCCGGGGGGATCTACGAGCAGTACTTC. As protein: CASSLAGGIYEQYF.

This clone was seen once. The J gene is TRBJ2-5, the V gene TRBV21-1; TRBD1 is taken as the D call from the table, unchecked against the DNA. TRBV21-1 is termed a pseudogene. The CDR3 spans 16 residues. The CDR3 region has the DNA TGTGCCAGCAGCAAAGACTGGGGGACAAACCAAGAGACCCAGTACTTC. Its protein is CASSKDWGTNQETQYF.

The V gene is TRBV7-2, the J gene TRBJ1-6, with TRBD1 matching 8 bases. Germline assignment: CDR1 SGHTA and CDR2 FQGNSA. V gave up 5 bases and J gave up 3 bases; unmatched junction bases: 3. The length of the CDR3 is 15 residues. The CDR3 loop is CASSKGQGYNSPLHF. CDR3 sequence (DNA): TGTGCCAGCAGCAAAGGACAGGGCTATAATTCACCCCTCCACTTT.

The V gene is TRBV28, the J gene TRBJ2-1; 9 bases are a match to TRBD1. Germline CDR1 and CDR2: MDHEN and SYDVKM. The CDR3 loop spans 16 amino acids. V shed 5 bases and J 3 bases; nucleotides not matched to a gene: 8. DNA for the CDR3: TGTGCCAGCAGTAATAACCCGGGACAGGGCTACAATGAGCAGTTCTTC. As protein: CASSNNPGQGYNEQFF.

The V and J genes are TRBV5-4 and TRBJ2-3, with TRBD1 matching 10 bases. Looked up from germline, CDR1 is SGHNT and CDR2 is YYREEE (reference sequence). The CDR3 extends over 15 amino acids. The trim removed 3 bases at V and 4 bases at J, leaving 5 bases unmatched. CDR3 in amino acids: CASSSGQGFADTQYF. As DNA, the CDR3 is TGTGCCAGCAGCTCGGGACAGGGGTTCGCAGATACGCAGTATTTT.

The gene calls are TRBV19 and TRBJ2-7, with 8 positions matching TRBD1. Germline CDR1 reads LNHDA; CDR2 reads SQIVND (reference sequence). This CDR3 comprises 17 residues. Unmatched junction bases numbered 17, after V lost 5 bases and J lost 5 bases. In DNA form, the CDR3 reads TGTGCCAGTAGTTTGAACCCGACAGGGGCCTTGGGTGACGAGCAGTACTTC. Protein sequence: CASSLNPTGALGDEQYF.

This clone was observed once. The V call is TRBV5-1, the J call TRBJ2-3; TRBD1 matches 7 bases. CDR1 is SGHRS, CDR2 YFSETQ, per germline. Trimming cost V 1 base and J 3 bases; bases outside gene matches: 5. The CDR3 length is 15 residues. The CDR3, as DNA: TGCGCCAGCAGCTTGCTAGAGGGGGCGACAGATACGCAGTATTTT. It codes for CASSLLEGATDTQYF.

Only one count was recorded for this clone. The CDR3 sequence is CASSASTDTQYF. DNA of the CDR3: TGTGCCAGCAGCGCTAGCACAGATACGCAGTATTTT. The J gene is TRBJ2-3, the V gene TRBV9; D call uncertain. Germline V lookup: CDR1 SGDLS, CDR2 YYNGEE. The CDR3 consists of 12 residues. V was cut by 3 bases and J by 0 bases, with 2 bases left in between. Variable domain in full (rest from reference TRBV9 and TRBJ2-3): DSGVTQTPKHLITATGQRVTLRCSPRSGDLSVYWYQQSLDQGLQFLIQYYNGEERAKGNILERFSAQQFPDLHSELNLSSLELGDSALYFCASSASTDTQYFGPGTRLTVL.

This chain uses TRBV4-2 with TRBJ1-6; D perhaps matches TRBD1 (5 bases). The CDR3 totals 16 residues. The V gene lost 0 bases and the J gene lost 9 bases, with 15 bases spanning the gap. Germline-derived CDR1 and CDR2 are LGHNA and YNFKEQ. CDR3 sequence reads: CASSQDTGRVGSPLHF. CDR3 coding DNA: TGTGCCAGCAGCCAAGATACAGGCAGGGTAGGTTCACCCCTCCACTTT.

The rearrangement links TRBV7-9 to TRBJ1-6; D gene unclear. The germline gives CDR1 SEHNR, CDR2 FQNEAQ (reference sequence). Trimming took 4 bases from V and 5 from J, leaving 9 bases between them. The CDR3 contains 14 residues. This chain's CDR3 is CASSSRGNNSPLHF. The CDR3 DNA reads as TGTGCCAGCAGCTCCCGGGGTAATAATTCACCCCTCCACTTT.

This chain joins TRBV7-3 and TRBJ2-2; 7 nucleotides agree with TRBD2. The CDR3 runs to 16 residues. Trimming at V came to 9 bases and at J to 1 base, leaving 11 bases not matched to a gene. CDR1 is SGHTA and CDR2 is FQGTGA in the germline V gene. Written as DNA, the CDR3 is TGTGCCAGTTCGCTCAGCGGGACCCTGAACACCGGGGAGCTGTTTTTT. Amino acid sequence: CASSLSGTLNTGELFF.

The rearrangement uses TRBV19 and TRBJ2-3, with D perhaps being TRBD1 or TRBD2 (5 bases each). Germline values: CDR1 LNHDA, CDR2 SQIVND (reference sequence). The CDR3 consists of 12 residues. Trimming pared 10 bases from V and 1 base from J, leaving 9 bases between. The CDR3 sequence: CATTGRTDTQYF. The DNA for the CDR3 is TGTGCCACCACGGGACGCACAGATACGCAGTATTTT.

This sequence joins TRBV27 and TRBJ2-7; TRBD1 agrees at 10 bases. Losses at the gene ends were 7 bases for V and 7 bases for J; bases not matched to a gene: 13. The CDR3 is 15 amino acids. CDR1 and CDR2 (germline): MNHEY, SMNVEV (reference sequence). The CDR3 DNA reads as TGTGCCAGCAAATCCGGGACAGGGGCCCGGGGGGAGCAGTACTTC. This encodes CASKSGTGARGEQYF.

CDR3 nucleotides: TGCGCCAGCAGCACCGGGGCTAATGAAAAACTGTTTTTT. Amino acids: CASSTGANEKLFF. V and J are TRBV5-1 and TRBJ1-4; D is unresolved. Germline V CDR1 and CDR2: SGHRS, YFSETQ. V lost 4 bases and J lost 3, with 7 bases in between. This CDR3 has 13 amino acids.

Regarding this clone: Other DNA sequences in this specimen translate into the identical CDR3. V and J are TRBV6-5 and TRBJ2-1; tentatively, D is TRBD1 (6 bases). The CDR3 consists of 15 residues. The V gene's germline CDR1 is MNHEY and CDR2 SVGAGI. The V and J ends lost 0 bases and 6 bases respectively, with 12 bases between them. CDR3 loop: CASSYSRRGGNEQFF. The CDR3 region has the DNA TGTGCCAGCAGTTACTCACGACGAGGGGGCAATGAGCAGTTCTTC.